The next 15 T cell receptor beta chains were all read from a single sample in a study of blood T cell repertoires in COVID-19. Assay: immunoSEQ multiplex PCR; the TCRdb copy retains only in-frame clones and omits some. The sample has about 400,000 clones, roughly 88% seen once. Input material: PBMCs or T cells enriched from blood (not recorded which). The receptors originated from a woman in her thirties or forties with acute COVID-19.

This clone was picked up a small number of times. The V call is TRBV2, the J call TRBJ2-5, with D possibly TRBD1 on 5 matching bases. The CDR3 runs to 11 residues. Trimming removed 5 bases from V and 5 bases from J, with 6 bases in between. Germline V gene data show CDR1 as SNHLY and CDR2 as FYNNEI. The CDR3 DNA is TGTGCCAGCAGTAAGGGGGAGACCCAGTACTTC. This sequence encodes CASSKGETQYF.

The CDR3 region is CASSFGTQGETQYF. The CDR3 nucleotides are TGTGCCAGCAGCTTCGGGACTCAAGGGGAGACCCAGTACTTC. The chain joins TRBV7-9 to TRBJ2-5; D perhaps matches TRBD2 (6 bases). Trimming left V 3 bases short and J 5 bases short, with 13 bases between. Germline V gene sequence: CDR1 SEHNR, CDR2 FQNEAQ (reference sequence). This CDR3 contains 14 residues.

The CDR3 DNA reads TGTGCCAGCAGTATGACAGGGGACACTGAAGCTTTCTTT. This encodes CASSMTGDTEAFF. The chain couples TRBV6-4 to TRBJ1-1; 8 bases match TRBD1. The CDR3 sequence is 13 residues long. J gave up 3 bases and V 5 bases, and 2 bases lay outside the gene matches. Germline-derived CDR1 and CDR2 are MRHNA and SNTAGT.

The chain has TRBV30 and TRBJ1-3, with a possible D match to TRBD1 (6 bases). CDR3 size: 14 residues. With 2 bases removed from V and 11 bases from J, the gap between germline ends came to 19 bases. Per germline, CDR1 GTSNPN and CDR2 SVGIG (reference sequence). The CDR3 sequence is CAWSRGQPAGAIYF. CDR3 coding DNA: TGTGCCTGGAGTCGAGGACAGCCTGCCGGTGCCATATATTTT.

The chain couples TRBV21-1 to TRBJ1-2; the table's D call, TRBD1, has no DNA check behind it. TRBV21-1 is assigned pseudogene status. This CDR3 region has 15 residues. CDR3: CASSASRGLVDGYTF. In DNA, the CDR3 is TGTGCCAGCAGCGCCTCAAGGGGGTTAGTAGATGGCTACACCTTC.

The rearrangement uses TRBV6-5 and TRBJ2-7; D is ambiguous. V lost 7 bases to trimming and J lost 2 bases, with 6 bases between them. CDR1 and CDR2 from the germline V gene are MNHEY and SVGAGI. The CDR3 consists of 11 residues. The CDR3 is CASTSAYEQYF. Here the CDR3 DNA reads TGTGCCAGCACCTCTGCCTACGAGCAGTACTTC.

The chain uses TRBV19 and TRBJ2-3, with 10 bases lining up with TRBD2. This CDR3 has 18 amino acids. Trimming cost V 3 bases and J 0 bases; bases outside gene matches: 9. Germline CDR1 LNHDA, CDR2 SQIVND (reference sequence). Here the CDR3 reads CASSIASGGASSTDTQYF. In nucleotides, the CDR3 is TGTGCCAGTAGTATTGCGAGCGGGGGGGCCTCTAGCACAGATACGCAGTATTTT.

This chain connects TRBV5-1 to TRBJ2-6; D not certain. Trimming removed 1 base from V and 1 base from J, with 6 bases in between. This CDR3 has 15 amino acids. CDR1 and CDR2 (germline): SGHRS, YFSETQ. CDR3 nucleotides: TGCGCCAGCAGCTTGTCTGTTTCTGGGGCCAACGTCCTGACTTTC. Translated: CASSLSVSGANVLTF.

This CDR3 is CASSLWGTGSSYNSPLHF. CDR3 nucleotide sequence: TGTGCCAGCAGTTTATGGGGGACAGGCAGCTCCTATAATTCACCCCTCCACTTT. The J gene is TRBJ1-6, the V gene TRBV27; 8 bases fit TRBD1. The germline CDR1 and CDR2 sequences are MNHEY and SMNVEV (reference sequence). J was trimmed by 0 bases and V by 1 base; bases with no gene match: 5. This CDR3 is 18 amino acids long.

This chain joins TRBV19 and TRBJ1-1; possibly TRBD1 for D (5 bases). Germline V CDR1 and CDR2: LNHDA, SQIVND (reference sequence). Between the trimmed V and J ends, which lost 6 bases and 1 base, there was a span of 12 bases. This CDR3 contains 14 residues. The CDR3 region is CASRRGRENTEAFF. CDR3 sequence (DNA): TGTGCCAGTAGGCGGGGACGGGAGAACACTGAAGCTTTCTTT.

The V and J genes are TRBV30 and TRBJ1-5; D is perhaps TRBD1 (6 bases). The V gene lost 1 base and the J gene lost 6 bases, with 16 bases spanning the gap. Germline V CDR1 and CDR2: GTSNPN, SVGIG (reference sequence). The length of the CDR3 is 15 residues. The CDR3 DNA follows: TGTGCCTGGAGTGCCAACACAGGGACGGGTCAGCCCCAGCATTTT. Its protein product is CAWSANTGTGQPQHF.

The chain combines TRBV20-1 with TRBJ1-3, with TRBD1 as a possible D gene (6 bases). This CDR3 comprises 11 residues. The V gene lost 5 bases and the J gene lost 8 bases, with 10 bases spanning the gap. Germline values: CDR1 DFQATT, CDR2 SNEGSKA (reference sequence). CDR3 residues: CSAEQGDTIYF. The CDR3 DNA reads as TGCAGTGCTGAACAGGGAGACACCATATATTTT.

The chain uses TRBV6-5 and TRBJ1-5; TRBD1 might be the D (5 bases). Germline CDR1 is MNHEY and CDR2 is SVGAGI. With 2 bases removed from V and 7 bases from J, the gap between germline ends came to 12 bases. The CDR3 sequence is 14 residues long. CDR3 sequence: CASSYERGWQPQHF. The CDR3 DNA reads TGTGCCAGCAGTTACGAGCGGGGCTGGCAGCCCCAGCATTTT.

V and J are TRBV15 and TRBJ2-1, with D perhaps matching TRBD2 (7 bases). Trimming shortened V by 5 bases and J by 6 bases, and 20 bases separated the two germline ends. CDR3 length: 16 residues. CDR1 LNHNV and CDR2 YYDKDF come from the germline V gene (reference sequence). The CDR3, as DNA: TGTGCCACCAGCGCAGAGTTGGGGGGGCTGGGCAATGAGCAGTTCTTC. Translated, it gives CATSAELGGLGNEQFF.

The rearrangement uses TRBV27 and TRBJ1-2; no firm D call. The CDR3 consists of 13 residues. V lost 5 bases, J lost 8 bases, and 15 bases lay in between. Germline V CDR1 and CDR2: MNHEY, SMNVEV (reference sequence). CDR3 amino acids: CASSPDGLRGYTF. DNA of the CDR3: TGTGCCAGCAGTCCTGACGGCCTGAGGGGCTACACCTTC.